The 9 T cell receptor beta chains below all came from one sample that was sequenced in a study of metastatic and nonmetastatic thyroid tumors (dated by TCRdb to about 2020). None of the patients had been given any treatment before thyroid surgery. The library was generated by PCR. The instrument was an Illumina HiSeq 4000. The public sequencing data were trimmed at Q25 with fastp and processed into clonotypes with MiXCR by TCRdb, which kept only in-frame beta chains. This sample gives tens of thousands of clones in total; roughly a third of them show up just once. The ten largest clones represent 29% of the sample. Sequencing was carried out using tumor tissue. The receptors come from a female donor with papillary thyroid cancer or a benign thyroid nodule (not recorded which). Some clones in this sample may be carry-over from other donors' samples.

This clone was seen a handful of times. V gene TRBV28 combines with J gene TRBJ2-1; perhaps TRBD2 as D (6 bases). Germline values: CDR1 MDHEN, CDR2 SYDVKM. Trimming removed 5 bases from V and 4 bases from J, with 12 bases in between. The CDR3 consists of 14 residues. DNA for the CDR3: TGTGCCAGCAGTGTGGGACTGACGTACAATGAGCAGTTCTTC. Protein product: CASSVGLTYNEQFF. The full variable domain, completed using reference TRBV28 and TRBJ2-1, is DVKVTQSSRYLVKRTGEKVFLECVQDMDHENMFWYRQDPGLGLRLIYFSYDVKMKEKGDIPEGYSVSREKKERFSLILESASTNQTSMYLCASSVGLTYNEQFFGPGTRLTVL.

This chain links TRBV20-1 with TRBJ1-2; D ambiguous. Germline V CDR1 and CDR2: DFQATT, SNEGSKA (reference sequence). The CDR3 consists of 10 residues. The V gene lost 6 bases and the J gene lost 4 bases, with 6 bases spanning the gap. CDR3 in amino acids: CSAGSYGYTF. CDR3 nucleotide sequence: TGCAGTGCGGGGAGCTATGGCTACACCTTC.

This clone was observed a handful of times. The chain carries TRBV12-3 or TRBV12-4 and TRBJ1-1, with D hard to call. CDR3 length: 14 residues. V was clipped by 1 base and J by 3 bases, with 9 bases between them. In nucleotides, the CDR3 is TGTGCCAGCAGTTTAGGGACGCGGGACACTGAAGCTTTCTTT. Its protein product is CASSLGTRDTEAFF.

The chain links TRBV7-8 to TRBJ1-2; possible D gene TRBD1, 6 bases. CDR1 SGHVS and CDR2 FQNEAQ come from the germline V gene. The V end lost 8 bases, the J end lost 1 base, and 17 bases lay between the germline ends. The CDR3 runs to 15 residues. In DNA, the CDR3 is TGTGCCAGCTGGTCAGTGAAGGGGGATAACTATGGCTACACCTTC. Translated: CASWSVKGDNYGYTF.

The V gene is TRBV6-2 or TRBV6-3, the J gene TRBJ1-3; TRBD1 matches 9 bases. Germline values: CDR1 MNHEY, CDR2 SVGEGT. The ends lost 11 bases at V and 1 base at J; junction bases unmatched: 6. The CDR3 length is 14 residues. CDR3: CARDRGSSGNTIYF. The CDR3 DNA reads TGTGCCCGAGACAGGGGGAGTTCTGGAAACACCATATATTTT.

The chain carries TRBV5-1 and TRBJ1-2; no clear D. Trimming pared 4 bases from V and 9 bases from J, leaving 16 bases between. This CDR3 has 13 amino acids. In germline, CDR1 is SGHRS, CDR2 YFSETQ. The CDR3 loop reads CASSPVIGSCYTF. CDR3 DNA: TGCGCCAGCAGCCCCGTCATAGGTTCTTGCTACACCTTC.

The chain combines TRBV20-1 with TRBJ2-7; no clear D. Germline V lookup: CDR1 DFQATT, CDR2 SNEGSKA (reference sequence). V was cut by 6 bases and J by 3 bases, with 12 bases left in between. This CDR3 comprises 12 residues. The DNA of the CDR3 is TGCAGTGCAATTACTACCTACTACGAGCAGTACTTC. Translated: CSAITTYYEQYF.

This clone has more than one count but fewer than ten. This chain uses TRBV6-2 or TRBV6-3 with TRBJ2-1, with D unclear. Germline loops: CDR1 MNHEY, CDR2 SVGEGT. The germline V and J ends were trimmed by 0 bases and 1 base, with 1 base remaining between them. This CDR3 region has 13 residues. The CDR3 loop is CASSYSSYNEQFF. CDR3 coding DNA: TGTGCCAGCAGTTACTCGTCCTACAATGAGCAGTTCTTC.

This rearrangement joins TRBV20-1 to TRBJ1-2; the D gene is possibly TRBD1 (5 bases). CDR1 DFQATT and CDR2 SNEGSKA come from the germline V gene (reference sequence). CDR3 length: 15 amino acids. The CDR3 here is CSALPWTGQYYGYTF. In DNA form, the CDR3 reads TGCAGCGCCCTCCCCTGGACGGGGCAGTACTATGGCTACACCTTC.